This TCR beta chain was sequenced during a study of blood T cell repertoires in COVID-19. Sequenced by immunoSEQ multiplex PCR; TCRdb stores in-frame clones only, minus some. Seen here are approximately 58,000 clones, 75% to 85% observed once, and the top ten hold 25% to 40%. The V and J ends lost 0 bases and 6 bases, in that order; junction bases with no gene match: 12. Germline V gene data show CDR1 as SGHRS and CDR2 as YFSETQ. The CDR3 is made up of 18 amino acids. The sample comprised peripheral blood. The sequence came from a man in his sixties with COVID-19, enrolled during active disease. The genes are TRBV5-1 and TRBJ2-2; TRBD2 agrees at 9 bases. The DNA of the CDR3 is TGCGCCAGCAGCTTGGATCGGACTAGCGCCTCCTTTTCCGGGGAGCTGTTTTTT. It yields the protein CASSLDRTSASFSGELFF.